The entry below gives a single TCR beta chain sequence along with its context. This clone was observed a single time. The antigen it binds to is not known. No much larger clone exists at a distance of one base, and base qualities are not known. Library prep was done by the immunoSEQ multiplex PCR assay. In the original analysis: A statistical classification framework was built for diagnosing cytomegalovirus status from the catalog of TCR beta chain sequences. The immuneACCESS repertoire file appears here via TCRdb, limited to in-frame rearrangements. These files lack a portion of the clones; in checked studies, under half of the deficit traces to unresolved V genes, and the cause of the others is not known. V and J calls and clone size are copied from that table; D and trimming were computed from the DNA. This sample comprises some 150,000 clones, approximately 86% of them detected only once. The ten most abundant clones make up approximately 2.4% of the sample.

The junction shows trimming of 0 bases on V and 9 bases on J, and the gene matches do not reach 6 bases of it. The CDR1 and CDR2 encoded by the germline V gene are SGHVS and FQNEAQ. The CDR3 holds 15 amino acids from the cysteine to the phenylalanine. Just CDR3 DNA is preserved here, 45 bases in frame from base 1. This record belongs to a study of cytomegalovirus exposure and HLA in healthy donors (dated by TCRdb to 2016 to 2017). Study-wide context: According to a later analysis, the 100 to 150 validation repertoires were produced on the same platform as the 600 to 850 repertoires of the first cohort. The study aimed to test whether cataloging public T cell receptors could reveal signatures of past pathogen exposure. In addition to the first cohort of several hundred subjects, a separate validation cohort of around 110 different subjects was used. High-throughput TCR immunosequencing, statistical association of individual TCRs with disease status, and machine learning were combined to predict cytomegalovirus infection status. The paper as a whole reports these results and caveats: Three of the identified cytomegalovirus-associated TCR beta chains were confirmed in vitro to be specific for cytomegalovirus antigens. Cytomegalovirus status was reported to be diagnosed by the classifier with high specificity and sensitivity in both the original and validation cohorts. According to the authors, the approach could potentially be generalized to other disease states and immunological phenotypes. In a later analysis, TCRs clustered in the first cohort were found to also tend to co-occur in the roughly 120 validation repertoires, with 94% of cluster scores above 0. In the study, 164 TCR beta chains were listed as associated with cytomegalovirus. While some public TCRs were present in many individuals, most TCR sequences turned up only very rarely across donors. A later analysis had no HLA typing for the validation cohort, so co-occurrence there was scored across all 110 or so repertoires.

Separate from the approximately 670-subject first cohort, the validation cohort of 120 subjects was the group to which the donors belonged. The receptor chain draws on TRBV7-8 and TRBJ2-4; 9 junctional bases match TRBD2. Sequencing was carried out using PBMCs. The TCR sequence derives from a man between 18 and 29 years old in good health and CMV-seropositive. The CDR3 region has the sequence CASSLARRGGGIQYF. The nucleotide sequence reads as follows: TGTGCCAGCAGCTTAGCGAGGCGGGGGGGCGGCATTCAGTACTTC.